These 2 T cell receptor beta chains originate from one sample sequenced in a study of shared clonotypes between healthy human individuals. Produced via immunoSEQ multiplex PCR; TCRdb's table is partial and in-frame only. The sample has some 1,600,000 clones; roughly 98% are singletons. The specimen sequenced was naive CD4+ T cells sorted from blood. This sample's subset: CD45RA+ positively selected. Source of these receptors: a man younger than 40 in good health.

The V and J genes are TRBV18 and TRBJ2-1, with a possible D match to TRBD2 (5 bases). The germline V gene encodes CDR1 KGHSH and CDR2 LQKENI. The length of the CDR3 is 18 residues. The V end was cut by 3 bases, the J end by 4 bases, with 22 bases between. CDR3 residues: CASSPSRGPRTKYNEQFF. The CDR3 DNA sequence: TGTGCCAGCTCACCCTCGAGAGGGCCCCGCACCAAATACAATGAGCAGTTCTTC.

The V and J genes are TRBV29-1 and TRBJ2-7; TRBD2 matches at 8 bases. J gave up 0 bases and V 6 bases, and 7 bases lay outside the gene matches. Germline values: CDR1 SQVTM, CDR2 ANQGSEA. The CDR3 spans 14 residues. This CDR3 reads CSVFGGVSSYEQYF. CDR3 sequence (DNA): TGCAGCGTGTTCGGGGGGGTTAGCTCCTACGAGCAGTACTTC.